These T cell receptor beta chains were read from a single sample in a study of CD8 T cells in ankylosing spondylitis. TCRdb analysed the 5' RACE reads with MiXCR anew, one entry per CDR3 protein. The sample holds 40,000 to 50,000 distinct CDR3 sequences, about 2.5% seen once. The material sequenced was blood, either unsorted or a sorted T cell fraction (not recorded which). The receptors come from a male donor with ankylosing spondylitis or in good health (not recorded which). CDR3s include the opening cysteine and the closing phenylalanine or tryptophan. The order of the fields is D gene, clone size, J gene, V gene, CDR3 DNA, CDR3 protein. A D gene is named only where the DNA matches it firmly. Clone sizes are shown as once, few or many counts, or a class when the clone is expanded.

>NA|many|TRBJ1-4|TRBV9
TGTGCCAGCAGCGTAGCGGCGGGAAATAATGAAAAACTGTTTTTT
CASSVAAGNNEKLFF
>NA|many|TRBJ2-2|TRBV9
TGTGCCAGCAGCCCCCAGCGAGTCGGGGAGCTGTTTTTT
CASSPQRVGELFF
>TRBD2|many|TRBJ2-2|TRBV9
TGTGCCAGCAGCGTCCTAGCGGGAGGGCCCACCGGGGAGCTGTTTTTT
CASSVLAGGPTGELFF
>TRBD2|many|TRBJ2-5|TRBV9
TGTGCCAGCAGCGCTACAAGTAGCGGGTCACAAGAGACCCAGTACTTC
CASSATSSGSQETQYF
>TRBD1|many|TRBJ1-1|TRBV9
TGTGCCAGCAGCGGGGGACAGGCGCACCGTGAAGCTTTCTTT
CASSGGQAHREAFF
>NA|many|TRBJ2-2|TRBV9
TGTGCCAGCAGCGTAGCCAACAGGGGGGGAACCGGGGAGCTGTTTTTT
CASSVANRGGTGELFF
>TRBD1|many|TRBJ2-1|TRBV9
TGTGCCAGCAGCGCGAGAATGGGACAGGGTCAAAATGAGCAGTTCTTC
CASSARMGQGQNEQFF
>NA|many|TRBJ2-3|TRBV9
TGTGCCAGCAGCGATGGGACTAGCACAGATACGCAGTATTTT
CASSDGTSTDTQYF
>TRBD2|many|TRBJ2-1|TRBV9
TGTGCCAGCAACGTCAATGGGAGGGCCTACAATGAGCAGTTCTTC
CASNVNGRAYNEQFF
>NA|many|TRBJ2-7|TRBV9
TGTGCCAGCAGCCGAACCGGGACGGCGGGACCTTACGAGCAGTACTTC
CASSRTGTAGPYEQYF
>NA|many|TRBJ2-3|TRBV9
TGTGCCAGCAGCGCTCTGACGGGAGAAGGGTCAGATACGCAGTATTTT
CASSALTGEGSDTQYF
>TRBD2|many|TRBJ2-5|TRBV9
TGTGCCAGCAGCGCGACTAGCGGGAGGGAAGAGACCCAGTACTTC
CASSATSGREETQYF
>NA|many|TRBJ1-4|TRBV9
TGTGCCAGCAGCGAGGCCCCACGAGAAAAGCTGTTTTTT
CASSEAPREKLFF
>TRBD2|many|TRBJ2-2|TRBV9
TGTGCCAGCAGCGTAGCTGGGAGGGGCACCGGGGAGCTGTTTTTT
CASSVAGRGTGELFF
>TRBD1|many|TRBJ1-2|TRBV9
TGTGCCAGCTACAGGGGGCCGGGCTATGGCTACACCTTC
CASYRGPGYGYTF
>TRBD2|many|TRBJ2-2|TRBV9
TGTGCCAGCAGCCCCGGACTAGCGGGAGAAACCGGGGAGCTGTTTTTT
CASSPGLAGETGELFF
>NA|many|TRBJ2-7|TRBV9
TGTGCCAGCAGCACCCGACAGACCTCCTACGAGCAGTACTTC
CASSTRQTSYEQYF
>TRBD2|many|TRBJ2-1|TRBV9
TGTGCCAGCAGCGTTAGCGGGGGGGGCTCCTACAATGAGCAGTTCTTC
CASSVSGGGSYNEQFF
>TRBD2|many|TRBJ2-5|TRBV9
TGTGCCAGCAGCGCCGGGACTAGCGGGAATTGGGAGACCCAGTACTTC
CASSAGTSGNWETQYF
>NA|many|TRBJ1-6|TRBV9
TGTGCCAGCAACTCCTTGGGGGGGGATTCACCCCTCCACTTT
CASNSLGGDSPLHF
>TRBD2|many|TRBJ2-1|TRBV9
TGTGCCAGCAGCGTTGGGACTAGTAACAATGAGCAGTTCTTC
CASSVGTSNNEQFF
>TRBD1|many|TRBJ1-1|TRBV9
TGTGCCAGCAGCTCAACTACAGGGGCGGGCACTGAAGCTTTCTTT
CASSSTTGAGTEAFF
>TRBD1|many|TRBJ2-1|TRBV9
TGTGCCAGCAGCGCCGGTGGGACAGTAAGGTCCAATGAGCAGTTCTTC
CASSAGGTVRSNEQFF
>TRBD1|many|TRBJ2-2|TRBV9
TGTGCCAGCAGCCCCTTCGGGACAGGAGGGACCGGGGAGCTGTTTTTT
CASSPFGTGGTGELFF
>TRBD1|many|TRBJ2-2|TRBV9
TGTGCCAGCAGTGTGGGACAGGGGGCTGACACCGGGGAGCTGTTTTTT
CASSVGQGADTGELFF
>TRBD1|many|TRBJ1-2|TRBV9
TGTGCCAGCAGCCCCGGGACAGGCCACGATCAAGGCTACACCTTC
CASSPGTGHDQGYTF